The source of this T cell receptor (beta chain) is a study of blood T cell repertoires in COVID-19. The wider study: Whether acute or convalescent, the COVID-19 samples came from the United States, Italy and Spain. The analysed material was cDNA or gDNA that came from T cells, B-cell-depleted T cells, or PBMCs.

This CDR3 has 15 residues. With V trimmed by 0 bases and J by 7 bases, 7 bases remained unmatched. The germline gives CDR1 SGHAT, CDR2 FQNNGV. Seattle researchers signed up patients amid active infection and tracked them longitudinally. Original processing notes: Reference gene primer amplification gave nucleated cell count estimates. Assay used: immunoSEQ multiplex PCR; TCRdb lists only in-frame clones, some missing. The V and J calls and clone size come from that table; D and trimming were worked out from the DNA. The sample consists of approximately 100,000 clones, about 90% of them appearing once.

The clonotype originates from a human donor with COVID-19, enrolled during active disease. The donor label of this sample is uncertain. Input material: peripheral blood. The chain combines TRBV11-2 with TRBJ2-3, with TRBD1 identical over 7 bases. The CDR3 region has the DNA TGTGCCAGCAGCTTAGAAGGGACAGCCTCCAATACGCAGTATTTT. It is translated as CASSLEGTASNTQYF.